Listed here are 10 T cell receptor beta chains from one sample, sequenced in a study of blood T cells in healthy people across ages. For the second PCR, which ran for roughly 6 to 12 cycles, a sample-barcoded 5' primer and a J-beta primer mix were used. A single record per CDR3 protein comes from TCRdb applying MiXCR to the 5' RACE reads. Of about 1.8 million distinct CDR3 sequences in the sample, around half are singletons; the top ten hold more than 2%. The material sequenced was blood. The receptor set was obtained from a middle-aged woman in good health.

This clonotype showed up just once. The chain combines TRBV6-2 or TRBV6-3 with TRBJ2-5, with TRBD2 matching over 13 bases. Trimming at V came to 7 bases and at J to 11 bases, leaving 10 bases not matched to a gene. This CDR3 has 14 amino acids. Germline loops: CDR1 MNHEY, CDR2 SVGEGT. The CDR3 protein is CASTQGLAGCEQYF. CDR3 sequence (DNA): TGTGCCAGCACCCAGGGACTAGCGGGGTGTGAGCAGTACTTC.

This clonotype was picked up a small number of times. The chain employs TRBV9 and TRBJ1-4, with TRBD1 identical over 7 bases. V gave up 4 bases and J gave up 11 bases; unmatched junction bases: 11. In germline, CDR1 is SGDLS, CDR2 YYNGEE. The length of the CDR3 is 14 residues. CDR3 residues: CASSPRGQREKLFF. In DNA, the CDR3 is TGTGCCAGCAGCCCCCGGGGACAGAGGGAGAAACTGTTTTTT.

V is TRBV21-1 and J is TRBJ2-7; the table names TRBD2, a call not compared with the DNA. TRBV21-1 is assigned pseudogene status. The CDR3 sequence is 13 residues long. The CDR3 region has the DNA TGTGCCAGCAGCAAAGGTCCCCCTAGGGAGCAGTACTTC. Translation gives CASSKGPPREQYF.

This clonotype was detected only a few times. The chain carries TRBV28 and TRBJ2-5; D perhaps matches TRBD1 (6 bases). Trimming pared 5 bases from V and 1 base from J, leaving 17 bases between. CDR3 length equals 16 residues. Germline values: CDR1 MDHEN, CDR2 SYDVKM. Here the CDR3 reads CASSATGSRVQETQYF. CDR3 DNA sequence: TGTGCCAGCAGTGCTACAGGGAGCAGGGTCCAAGAGACCCAGTACTTC.

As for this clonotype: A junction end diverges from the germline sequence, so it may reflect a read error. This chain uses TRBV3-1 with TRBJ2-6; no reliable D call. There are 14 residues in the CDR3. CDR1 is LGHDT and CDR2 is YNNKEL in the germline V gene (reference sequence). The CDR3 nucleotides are TGTGCCAACAGCCTCCTCTCTGGGGCCAACGTCCTGACTTTC. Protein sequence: CANSLLSGANVLTF.

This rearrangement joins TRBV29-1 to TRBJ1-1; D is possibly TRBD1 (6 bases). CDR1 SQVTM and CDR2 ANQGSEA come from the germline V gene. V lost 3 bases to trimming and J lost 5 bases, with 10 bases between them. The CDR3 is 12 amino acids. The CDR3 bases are TGCAGCGTTGACAGGGGAAGAACTGAAGCTTTCTTT. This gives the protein CSVDRGRTEAFF.

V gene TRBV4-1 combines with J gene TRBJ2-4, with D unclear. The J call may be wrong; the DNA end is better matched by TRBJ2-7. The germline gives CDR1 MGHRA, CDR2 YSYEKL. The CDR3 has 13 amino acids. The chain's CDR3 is CASSRPRPYEQYF. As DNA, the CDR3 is TGCGCCAGCAGCCGACCCCGACCGTACGAGCAGTACTTC.

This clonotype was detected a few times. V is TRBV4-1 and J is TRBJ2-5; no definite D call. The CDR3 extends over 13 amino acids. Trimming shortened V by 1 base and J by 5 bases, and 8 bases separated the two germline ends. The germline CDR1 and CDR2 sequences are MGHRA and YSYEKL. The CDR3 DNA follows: TGCGCCAGCAGCCAAGTGTTCGTCGAGACCCAGTACTTC. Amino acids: CASSQVFVETQYF.

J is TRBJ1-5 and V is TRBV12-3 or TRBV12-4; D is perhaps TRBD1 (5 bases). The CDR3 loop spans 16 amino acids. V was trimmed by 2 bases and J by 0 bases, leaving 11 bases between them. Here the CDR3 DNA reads TGTGCCAGCAGTTTAATGGCAGGGTATAGCAATCAGCCCCAGCATTTT. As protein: CASSLMAGYSNQPQHF.

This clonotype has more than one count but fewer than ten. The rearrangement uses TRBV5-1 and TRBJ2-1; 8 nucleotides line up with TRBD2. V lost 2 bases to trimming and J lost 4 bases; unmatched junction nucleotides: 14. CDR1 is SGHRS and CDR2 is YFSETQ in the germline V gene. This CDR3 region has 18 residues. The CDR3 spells CASSLGFSGVVSYNEQFF. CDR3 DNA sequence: TGCGCCAGCAGCTTAGGGTTTAGCGGGGTTGTCTCTTACAATGAGCAGTTCTTC.